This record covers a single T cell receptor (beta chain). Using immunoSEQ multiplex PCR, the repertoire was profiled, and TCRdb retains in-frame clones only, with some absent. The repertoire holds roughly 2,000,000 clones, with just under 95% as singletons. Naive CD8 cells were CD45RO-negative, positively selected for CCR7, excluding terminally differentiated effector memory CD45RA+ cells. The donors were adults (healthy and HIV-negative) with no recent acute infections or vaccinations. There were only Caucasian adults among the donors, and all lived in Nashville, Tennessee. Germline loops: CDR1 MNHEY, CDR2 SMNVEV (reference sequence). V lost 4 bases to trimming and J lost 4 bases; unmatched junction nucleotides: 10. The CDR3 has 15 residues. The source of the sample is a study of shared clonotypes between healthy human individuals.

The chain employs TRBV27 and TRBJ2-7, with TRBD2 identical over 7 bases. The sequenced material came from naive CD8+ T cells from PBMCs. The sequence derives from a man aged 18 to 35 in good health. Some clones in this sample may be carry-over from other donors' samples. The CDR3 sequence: CASSWDGGIGYEQYF. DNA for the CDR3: TGTGCCAGCAGTTGGGACGGGGGGATTGGGTACGAGCAGTACTTC.